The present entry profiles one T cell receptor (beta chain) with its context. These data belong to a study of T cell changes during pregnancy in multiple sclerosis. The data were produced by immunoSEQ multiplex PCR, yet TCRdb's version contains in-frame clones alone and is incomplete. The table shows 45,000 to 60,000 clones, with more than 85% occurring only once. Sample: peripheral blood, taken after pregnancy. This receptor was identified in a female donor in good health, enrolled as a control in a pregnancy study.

CDR3 in DNA: TGTGCCAGCAGAATGCAGGGCTTGACACCCCTCCACTTT. Translated, it gives CASRMQGLTPLHF. The gene calls are TRBV2 and TRBJ1-6; possibly TRBD1 for D (5 bases). The germline gives CDR1 SNHLY, CDR2 FYNNEI. The CDR3 is 13 residues long. The germline V and J ends were trimmed by 6 bases and 11 bases, with 14 bases remaining between them.